The source of this T cell receptor beta chain is a study of Ad26.COV2.S vaccination and SARS-CoV-2 variants. TCRdb keeps only in-frame clones here, not all; method: immunoSEQ multiplex PCR. The table shows roughly 380,000 clones, with around nine tenths occurring only once. Stated treatment: some 19 received Ad26.COV2.S at low or high dose, single or two shots; 5 received placebo; per-sample allocation not given. Sampling occurred on day 63 after the first vaccine or placebo injection. The CDR3 sequence is 18 residues long. The V and J ends lost 4 bases and 0 bases respectively, with 21 bases between them. Germline V gene data show CDR1 as LGHDT and CDR2 as YNNKEL (reference sequence).

The genes are TRBV3-1 (or the pseudogene TRBV3-2) and TRBJ1-1; D remains ambiguous. The TCR originated in a person between 18 and 65 years old who received the Ad26.COV2.S COVID-19 vaccine or a placebo. The sequencing here drew on peripheral blood, taken in a trial of Ad26.COV2.S vaccine versus placebo. The CDR3 DNA follows: TGTGCCAGCAGCCCACAGAGGAGAACAGCTCTCATGAACACTGAAGCTTTCTTT. This sequence encodes CASSPQRRTALMNTEAFF.